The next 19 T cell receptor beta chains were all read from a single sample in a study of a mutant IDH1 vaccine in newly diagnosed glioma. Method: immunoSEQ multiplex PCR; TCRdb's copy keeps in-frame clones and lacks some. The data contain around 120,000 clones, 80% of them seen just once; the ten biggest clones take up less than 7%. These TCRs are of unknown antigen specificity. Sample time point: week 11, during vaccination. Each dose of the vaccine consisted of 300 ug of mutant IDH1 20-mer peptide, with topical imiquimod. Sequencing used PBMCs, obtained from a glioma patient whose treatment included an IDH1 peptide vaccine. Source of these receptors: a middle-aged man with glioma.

CDR3 coding DNA: TGTGCCAGCAGGGGACAGGGATGGGCTAATGAAAAACTGTTTTTT. Translated: CASRGQGWANEKLFF. The J gene is TRBJ1-4, the V gene TRBV2; the match to TRBD1 covers 9 bases. Per the germline V gene, CDR1 is SNHLY and CDR2 is FYNNEI. This CDR3 is built from 15 residues. V lost 6 bases, J lost 3 bases, and 5 bases stayed unmatched.

CDR3 bases: TGTGCCAGCAGTTACGCTGTGGCAGCTTATGGCTACACCTTC. Translated, it gives CASSYAVAAYGYTF. V gene TRBV6-5 combines with J gene TRBJ1-2; D is ambiguous. CDR1 MNHEY and CDR2 SVGAGI come from the germline V gene. CDR3 length: 14 residues. Trimming took 2 bases from V and 5 from J, leaving 12 bases between them.

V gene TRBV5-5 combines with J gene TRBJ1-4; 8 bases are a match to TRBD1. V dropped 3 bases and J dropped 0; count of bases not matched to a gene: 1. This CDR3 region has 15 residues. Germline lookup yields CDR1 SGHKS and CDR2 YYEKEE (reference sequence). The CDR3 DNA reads TGTGCCAGCAGCTGGACAGGGACAACTAATGAAAAACTGTTTTTT. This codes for CASSWTGTTNEKLFF.

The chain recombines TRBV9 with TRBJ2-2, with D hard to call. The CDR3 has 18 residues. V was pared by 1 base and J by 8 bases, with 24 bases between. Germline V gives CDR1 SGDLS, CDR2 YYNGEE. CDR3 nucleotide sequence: TGTGCCAGCAGCGTAACTGCGTCCGGCGCACTCCCTCCGGGGGAGCTGTTTTTT. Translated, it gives CASSVTASGALPPGELFF.

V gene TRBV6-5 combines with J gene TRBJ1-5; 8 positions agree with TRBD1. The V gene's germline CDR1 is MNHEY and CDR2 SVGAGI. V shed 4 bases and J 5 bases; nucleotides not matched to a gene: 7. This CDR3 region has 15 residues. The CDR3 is CASSWTGSPHQPQHF. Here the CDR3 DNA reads TGTGCCAGCAGTTGGACAGGGAGCCCTCATCAGCCCCAGCATTTT.

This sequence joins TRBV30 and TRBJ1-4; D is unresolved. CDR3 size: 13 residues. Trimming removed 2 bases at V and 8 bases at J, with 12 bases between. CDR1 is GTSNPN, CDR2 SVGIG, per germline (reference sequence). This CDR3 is CAWSPRLREKLFF. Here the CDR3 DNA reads TGTGCCTGGAGTCCCAGGTTGAGAGAAAAACTGTTTTTT.

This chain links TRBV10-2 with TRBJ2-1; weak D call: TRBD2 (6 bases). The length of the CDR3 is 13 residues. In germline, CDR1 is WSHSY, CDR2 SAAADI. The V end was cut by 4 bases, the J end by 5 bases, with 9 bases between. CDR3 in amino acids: CASSVTSNNEQFF. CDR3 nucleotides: TGCGCCAGCAGTGTCACTAGCAACAATGAGCAGTTCTTC.

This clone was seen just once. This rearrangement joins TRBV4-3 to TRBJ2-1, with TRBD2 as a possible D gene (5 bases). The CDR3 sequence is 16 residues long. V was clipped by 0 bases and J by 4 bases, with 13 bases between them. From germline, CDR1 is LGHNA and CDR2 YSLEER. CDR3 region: CASSQEPSSLYNEQFF. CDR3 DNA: TGCGCCAGCAGCCAAGAACCTAGCTCTTTGTACAATGAGCAGTTCTTC.

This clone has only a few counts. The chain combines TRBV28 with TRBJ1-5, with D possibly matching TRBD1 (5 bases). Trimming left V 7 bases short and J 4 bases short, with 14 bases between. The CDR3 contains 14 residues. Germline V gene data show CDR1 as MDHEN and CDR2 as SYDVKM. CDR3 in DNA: TGTGCCAGCACGGTGGTGGGGGAAAATCAGCCCCAGCATTTT. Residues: CASTVVGENQPQHF. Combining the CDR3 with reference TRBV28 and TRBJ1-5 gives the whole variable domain DVKVTQSSRYLVKRTGEKVFLECVQDMDHENMFWYRQDPGLGLRLIYFSYDVKMKEKGDIPEGYSVSREKKERFSLILESASTNQTSMYLCASTVVGENQPQHFGDGTRLSIL.

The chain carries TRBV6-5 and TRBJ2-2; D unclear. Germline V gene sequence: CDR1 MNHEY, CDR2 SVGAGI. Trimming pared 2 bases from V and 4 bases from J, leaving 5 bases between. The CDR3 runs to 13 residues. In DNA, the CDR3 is TGTGCCAGCAGTTACGACGTCACCGGGGAGCTGTTTTTT. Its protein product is CASSYDVTGELFF.

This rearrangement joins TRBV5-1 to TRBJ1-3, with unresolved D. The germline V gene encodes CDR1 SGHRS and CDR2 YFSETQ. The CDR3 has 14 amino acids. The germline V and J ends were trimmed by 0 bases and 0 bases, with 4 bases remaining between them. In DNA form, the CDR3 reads TGCGCCAGCAGCTTGGGAAGCTCTGGAAACACCATATATTTT. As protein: CASSLGSSGNTIYF.

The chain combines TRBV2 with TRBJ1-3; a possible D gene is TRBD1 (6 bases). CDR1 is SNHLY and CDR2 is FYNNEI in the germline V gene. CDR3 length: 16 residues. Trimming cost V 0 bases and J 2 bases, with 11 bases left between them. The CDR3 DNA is TGTGCCAGCAGTGAAGCGCTTCGGGGGCCTGGAAACACCATATATTTT. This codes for CASSEALRGPGNTIYF.

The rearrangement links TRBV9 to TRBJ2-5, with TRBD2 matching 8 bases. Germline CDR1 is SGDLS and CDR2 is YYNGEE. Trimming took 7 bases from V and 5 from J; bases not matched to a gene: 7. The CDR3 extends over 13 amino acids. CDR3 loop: CASSGTRGETQYF. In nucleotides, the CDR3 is TGTGCCAGCTCCGGGACTAGAGGGGAGACCCAGTACTTC.

In DNA, the CDR3 is TGTGCCTGGCAAAGAGGTGGCGCCTCCACAGATACGCAGTATTTT. This gives the protein CAWQRGGASTDTQYF. This chain connects TRBV30 to TRBJ2-3; D is uncertain. This CDR3 is built from 15 residues. Germline V gene data show CDR1 as GTSNPN and CDR2 as SVGIG (reference sequence). V was cut by 5 bases and J by 2 bases, with 17 bases left in between. The whole variable domain, filled in from reference TRBV30 and TRBJ2-3, reads SQTIHQWPATLVQPVGSPLSLECTVEGTSNPNLYWYRQAAGRGLQLLFYSVGIGQISSEVPQNLSASRPQDRQFILSSKKLLLSDSGFYLCAWQRGGASTDTQYFGPGTRLTVL.

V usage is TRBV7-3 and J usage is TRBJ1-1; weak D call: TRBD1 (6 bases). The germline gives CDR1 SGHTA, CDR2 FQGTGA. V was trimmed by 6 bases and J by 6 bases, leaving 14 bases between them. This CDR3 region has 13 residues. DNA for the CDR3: TGTGCCAGCAGGTACCCCGGGACACCTGAAGCTTTCTTT. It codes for CASRYPGTPEAFF.

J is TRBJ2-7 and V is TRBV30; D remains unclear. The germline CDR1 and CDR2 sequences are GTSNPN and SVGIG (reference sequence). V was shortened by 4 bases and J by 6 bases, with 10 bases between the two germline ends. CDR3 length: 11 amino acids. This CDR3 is CAWNLLSEQYF. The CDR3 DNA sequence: TGTGCCTGGAATCTACTAAGCGAGCAGTACTTC.

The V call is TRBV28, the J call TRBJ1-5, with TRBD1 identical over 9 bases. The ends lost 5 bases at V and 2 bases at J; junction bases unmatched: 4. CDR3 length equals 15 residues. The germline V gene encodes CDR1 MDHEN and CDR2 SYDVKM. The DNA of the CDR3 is TGTGCCAGCAGTCGGACAGGGGAGCGCAATCAGCCCCAGCATTTT. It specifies CASSRTGERNQPQHF.

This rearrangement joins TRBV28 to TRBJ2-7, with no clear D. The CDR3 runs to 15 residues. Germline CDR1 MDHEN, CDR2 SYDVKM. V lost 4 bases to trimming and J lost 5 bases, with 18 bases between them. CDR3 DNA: TGTGCCAGCAGTTGGGGTAGGTATAGACGGAACGAGCAGTACTTC. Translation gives CASSWGRYRRNEQYF.

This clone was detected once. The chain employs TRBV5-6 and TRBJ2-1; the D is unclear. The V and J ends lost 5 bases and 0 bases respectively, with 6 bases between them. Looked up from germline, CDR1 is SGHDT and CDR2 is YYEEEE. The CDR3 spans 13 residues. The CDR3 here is CASRRSSYNEQFF. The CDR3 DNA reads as TGTGCCAGCAGAAGGAGCTCCTACAATGAGCAGTTCTTC.